This TCR beta chain was obtained from a study of regulatory T cells in long-lasting Graves disease. Points from the study as a whole: Repertoires from persistent disease leaned toward TRBV28, TRBJ1-2 and TRBJ2-5. Accuracy was perhaps lowered by the small sample size.

This clonotype has a handful of counts. The antigen is undetermined. Through Arm-PCR of CDR3 regions and iRepertoire HTBI primers, TCR beta libraries were built. TCRdb processed the multiplex PCR reads anew with MiXCR; each CDR3 protein has one entry. Of under 450,000 distinct CDR3 sequences detected, 23% appear once; the ten largest clones hold over 25%. V shed 9 bases, J shed 1 base, and the junction held 12 bases outside the gene matches. The CDR3 consists of 16 residues. Germline V lookup: CDR1 MNHEY, CDR2 SMNVEV (reference sequence). Documented time point: persistent/refractory GD, antithyroid drugs over 5 years with positive TRAb. RNA extracted from PBMCs served as the sequencing template.

This TCR derives from a female donor with Graves disease. The rearrangement links TRBV27 to TRBJ1-5, with 7 nucleotides matching TRBD1. The material was peripheral blood mononuclear cells (PBMCs), obtained when the disease was refractory, from a patient treated with antithyroid drugs. The CDR3 bases are TGTGCCAGGGGGAATAAGGGGGCGTGGAGCAATCAGCCCCAGCATTTT. Residues: CARGNKGAWSNQPQHF.